One and the same sample provided the 3 T cell receptor beta chains below, sequenced in a study of blood T cell repertoires in COVID-19. Profiled with immunoSEQ multiplex PCR; TCRdb holds only in-frame clones, not every one. The sample contains some 15,000 clones, around 88% of which appear only once. Sample: peripheral blood. These receptor sequences come from a human donor in a cohort sampled during active COVID-19.

The chain combines TRBV9 with TRBJ1-1; 9 bases align to TRBD1. The J segment lost 6 bases and the V segment lost 3 bases, leaving 15 bases of the junction unmatched. The CDR3 has 17 residues. Germline values: CDR1 SGDLS, CDR2 YYNGEE. The CDR3 protein is CASSAWDRASRTAEAFF. CDR3 sequence (DNA): TGTGCCAGCAGCGCCTGGGACAGGGCCTCAAGAACCGCTGAAGCTTTCTTT.

The genes are TRBV2 and TRBJ1-5, with 8 bases that match TRBD1. Germline CDR1 SNHLY, CDR2 FYNNEI. Germline trimming cut 6 bases from V and 2 bases from J; bases unmatched to any gene: 0. The CDR3 consists of 13 residues. This CDR3 is CASRQGGNQPQHF. The CDR3 DNA reads TGTGCCAGCAGACAGGGGGGCAATCAGCCCCAGCATTTT.

This sequence joins TRBV9 and TRBJ1-5; D is possibly TRBD1 (6 bases). Deletions cut 0 bases from V and 4 bases from J, with 11 bases between. This CDR3 has 15 amino acids. Germline CDR1 and CDR2: SGDLS and YYNGEE. CDR3 in amino acids: CASSVEPGVNQPQHF. The CDR3 nucleotides read TGTGCCAGCAGCGTAGAACCAGGGGTGAATCAGCCCCAGCATTTT.